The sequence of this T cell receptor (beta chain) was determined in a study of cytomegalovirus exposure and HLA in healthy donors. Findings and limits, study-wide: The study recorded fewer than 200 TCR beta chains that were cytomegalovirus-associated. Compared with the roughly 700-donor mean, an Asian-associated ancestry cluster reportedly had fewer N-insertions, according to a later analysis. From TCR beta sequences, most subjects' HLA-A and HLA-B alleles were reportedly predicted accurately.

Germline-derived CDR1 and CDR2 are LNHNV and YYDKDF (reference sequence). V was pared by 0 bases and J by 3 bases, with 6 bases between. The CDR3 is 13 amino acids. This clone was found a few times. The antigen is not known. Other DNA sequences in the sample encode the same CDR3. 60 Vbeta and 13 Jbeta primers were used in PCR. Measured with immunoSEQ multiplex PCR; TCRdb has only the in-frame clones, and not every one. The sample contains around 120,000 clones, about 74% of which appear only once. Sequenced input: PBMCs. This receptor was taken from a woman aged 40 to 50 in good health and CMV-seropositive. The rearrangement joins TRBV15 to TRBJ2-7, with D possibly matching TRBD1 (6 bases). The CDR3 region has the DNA TGTGCCACCAGCAGAGACAGGGGCTACGAGCAGTACTTC. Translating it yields CATSRDRGYEQYF.